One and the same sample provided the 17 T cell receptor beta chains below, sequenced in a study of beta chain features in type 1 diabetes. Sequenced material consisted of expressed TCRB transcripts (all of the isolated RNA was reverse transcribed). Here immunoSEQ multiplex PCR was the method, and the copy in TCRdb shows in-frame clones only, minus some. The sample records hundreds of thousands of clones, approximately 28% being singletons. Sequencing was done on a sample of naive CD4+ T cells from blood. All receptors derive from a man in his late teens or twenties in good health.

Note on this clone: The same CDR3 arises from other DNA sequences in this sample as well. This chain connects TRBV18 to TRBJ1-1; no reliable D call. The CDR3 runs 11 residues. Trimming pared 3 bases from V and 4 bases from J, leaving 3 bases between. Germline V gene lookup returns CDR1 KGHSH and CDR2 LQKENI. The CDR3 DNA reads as TGTGCCAGCTCACCGGGCACTGAAGCTTTCTTT. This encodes CASSPGTEAFF.

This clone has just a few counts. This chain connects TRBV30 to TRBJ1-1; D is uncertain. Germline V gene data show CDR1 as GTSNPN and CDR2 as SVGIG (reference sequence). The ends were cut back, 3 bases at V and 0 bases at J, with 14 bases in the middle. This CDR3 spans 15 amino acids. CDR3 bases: TGTGCCTGGAGCCGCCGGGCAGGTATGAACACTGAAGCTTTCTTT. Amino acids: CAWSRRAGMNTEAFF.

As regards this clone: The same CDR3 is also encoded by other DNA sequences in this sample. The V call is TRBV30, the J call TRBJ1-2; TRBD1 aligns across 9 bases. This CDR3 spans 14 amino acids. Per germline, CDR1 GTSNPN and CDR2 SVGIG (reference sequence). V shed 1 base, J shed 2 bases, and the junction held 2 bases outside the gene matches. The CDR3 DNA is TGTGCCTGGAGTGCTGACAGGGGGAACTATGGCTACACCTTC. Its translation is CAWSADRGNYGYTF.

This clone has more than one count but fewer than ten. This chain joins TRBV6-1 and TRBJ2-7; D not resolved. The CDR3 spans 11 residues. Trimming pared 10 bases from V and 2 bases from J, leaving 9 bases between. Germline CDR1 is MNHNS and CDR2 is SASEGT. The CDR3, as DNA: TGTGCCACCACCGTGGCCTACGAGCAGTACTTC. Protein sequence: CATTVAYEQYF.

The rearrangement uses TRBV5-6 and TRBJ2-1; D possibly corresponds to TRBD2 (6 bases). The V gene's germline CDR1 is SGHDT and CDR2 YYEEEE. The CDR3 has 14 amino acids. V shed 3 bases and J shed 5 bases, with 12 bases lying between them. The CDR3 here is CASSSPTRHNEQFF. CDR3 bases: TGTGCCAGCAGCTCCCCGACTAGACACAATGAGCAGTTCTTC.

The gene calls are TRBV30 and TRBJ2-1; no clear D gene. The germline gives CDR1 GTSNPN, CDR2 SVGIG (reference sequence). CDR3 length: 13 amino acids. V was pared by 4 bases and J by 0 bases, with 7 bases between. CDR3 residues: CAWTATSYNEQFF. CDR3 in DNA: TGTGCCTGGACAGCGACCTCCTACAATGAGCAGTTCTTC. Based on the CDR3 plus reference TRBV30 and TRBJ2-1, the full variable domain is SQTIHQWPATLVQPVGSPLSLECTVEGTSNPNLYWYRQAAGRGLQLLFYSVGIGQISSEVPQNLSASRPQDRQFILSSKKLLLSDSGFYLCAWTATSYNEQFFGPGTRLTVL.

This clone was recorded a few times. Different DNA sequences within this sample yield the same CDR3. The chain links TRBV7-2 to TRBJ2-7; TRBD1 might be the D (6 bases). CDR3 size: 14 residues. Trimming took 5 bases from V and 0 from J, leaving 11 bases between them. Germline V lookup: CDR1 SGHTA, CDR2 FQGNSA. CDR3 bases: TGTGCCAGCAGCCTTGACAGGAGCTCCTACGAGCAGTACTTC. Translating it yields CASSLDRSSYEQYF.

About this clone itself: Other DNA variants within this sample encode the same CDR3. Written as DNA, the CDR3 is TGTGCCAGCAGCCAAGACAGCACAGATACGCAGTATTTT. Its protein is CASSQDSTDTQYF. This chain connects TRBV4-2 to TRBJ2-3; D ambiguous. CDR1 and CDR2 from the germline V gene are LGHNA and YNFKEQ. This CDR3 has 13 residues. Between the trimmed V and J ends, which lost 0 bases and 0 bases, there was a span of 1 base.

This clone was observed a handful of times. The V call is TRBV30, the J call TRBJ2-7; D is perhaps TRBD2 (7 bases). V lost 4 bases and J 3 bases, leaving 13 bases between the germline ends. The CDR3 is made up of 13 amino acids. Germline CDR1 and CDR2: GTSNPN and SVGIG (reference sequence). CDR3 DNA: TGTGCCTGGACCCGGGGGGCCAACTACGAGCAGTACTTC. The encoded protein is CAWTRGANYEQYF.

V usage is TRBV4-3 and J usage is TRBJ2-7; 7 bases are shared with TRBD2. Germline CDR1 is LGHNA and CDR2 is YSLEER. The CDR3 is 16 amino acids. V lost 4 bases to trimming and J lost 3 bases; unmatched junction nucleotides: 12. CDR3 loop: CASSLGVSRGDYEQYF. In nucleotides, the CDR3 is TGCGCCAGCAGCCTCGGAGTTTCCCGGGGGGACTACGAGCAGTACTTC.

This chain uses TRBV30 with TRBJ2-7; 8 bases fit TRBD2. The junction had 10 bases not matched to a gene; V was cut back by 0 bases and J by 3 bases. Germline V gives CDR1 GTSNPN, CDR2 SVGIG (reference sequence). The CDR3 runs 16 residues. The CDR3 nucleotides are TGTGCCTGGAGTGTAATGGGCCTAGCGGGTGACTACGAGCAGTACTTC. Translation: CAWSVMGLAGDYEQYF.

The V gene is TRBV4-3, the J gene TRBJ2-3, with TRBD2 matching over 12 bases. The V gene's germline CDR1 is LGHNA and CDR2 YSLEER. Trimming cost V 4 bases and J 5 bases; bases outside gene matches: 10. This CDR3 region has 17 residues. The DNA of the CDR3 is TGCGCCAGCAGCCCCCGGGAACTAGCGGGAGGTGGAGATACGCAGTATTTT. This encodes CASSPRELAGGGDTQYF.

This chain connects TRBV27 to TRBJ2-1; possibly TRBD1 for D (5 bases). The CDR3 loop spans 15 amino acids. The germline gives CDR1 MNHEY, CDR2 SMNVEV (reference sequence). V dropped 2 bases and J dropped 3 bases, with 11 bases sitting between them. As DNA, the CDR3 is TGTGCCAGCAGTTTAGGGGCGACCCTCTACAATGAGCAGTTCTTC. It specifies CASSLGATLYNEQFF.

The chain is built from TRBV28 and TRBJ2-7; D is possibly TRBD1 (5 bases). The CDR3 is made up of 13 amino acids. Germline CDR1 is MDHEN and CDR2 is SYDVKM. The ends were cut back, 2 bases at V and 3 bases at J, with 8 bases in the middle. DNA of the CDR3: TGTGCCAGCAGTTTAGGGGCTAACTACGAGCAGTACTTC. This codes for CASSLGANYEQYF.

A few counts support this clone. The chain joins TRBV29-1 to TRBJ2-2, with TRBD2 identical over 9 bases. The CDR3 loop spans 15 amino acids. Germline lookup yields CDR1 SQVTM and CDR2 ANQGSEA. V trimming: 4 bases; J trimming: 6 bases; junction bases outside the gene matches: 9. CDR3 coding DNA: TGCAGCGTTGGCGGTAGCGGGAGTCGGGCCGGGGAGCTGTTTTTT. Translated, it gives CSVGGSGSRAGELFF.

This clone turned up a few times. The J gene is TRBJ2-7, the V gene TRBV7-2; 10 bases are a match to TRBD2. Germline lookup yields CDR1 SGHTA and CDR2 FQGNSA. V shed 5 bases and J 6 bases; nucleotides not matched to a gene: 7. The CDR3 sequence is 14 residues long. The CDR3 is CASSPVAGGIEQYF. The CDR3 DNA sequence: TGTGCCAGCAGCCCGGTAGCGGGAGGTATCGAGCAGTACTTC.

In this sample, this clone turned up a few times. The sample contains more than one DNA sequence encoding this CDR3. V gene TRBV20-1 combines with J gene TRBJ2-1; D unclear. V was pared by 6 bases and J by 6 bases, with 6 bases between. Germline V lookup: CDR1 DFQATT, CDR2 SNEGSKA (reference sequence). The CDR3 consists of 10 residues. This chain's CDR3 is CSAGSNEQFF. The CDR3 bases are TGCAGTGCGGGCAGCAATGAGCAGTTCTTC.